Described below is a single TCR beta chain sequence and its context. What it recognizes is unknown. The analysis combined second doses at about 4 or about 12 weeks. The data stem from a study of T cell responses to AZD1222 COVID-19 vaccine. Broader study findings: Among vaccine-associated CD4 TCRs, coverage spanned spike, with dominance at 160-218 and 743-854. The study sampled repertoires only after the peak T cell response.

Sequenced by immunoSEQ multiplex PCR; TCRdb stores in-frame clones only, minus some. The table records over 110,000 clones, about 90% of them present only once. This TCR derives from an adult who received the AZD1222 COVID-19 vaccine. The starting material was peripheral blood, obtained 28 days after the second AZD1222 dose.

The CDR3 bases are TGTGCCACCAGTGATTCGACAAAAGCGAACACCGGGGAGCTGTTTTTT. It specifies CATSDSTKANTGELFF. The chain recombines TRBV24-1 with TRBJ2-2; D is uncertain. CDR1 KGHDR and CDR2 SFDVKD come from the germline V gene. The ends were cut back, 2 bases at V and 0 bases at J, with 9 bases in the middle. This CDR3 is built from 16 residues.